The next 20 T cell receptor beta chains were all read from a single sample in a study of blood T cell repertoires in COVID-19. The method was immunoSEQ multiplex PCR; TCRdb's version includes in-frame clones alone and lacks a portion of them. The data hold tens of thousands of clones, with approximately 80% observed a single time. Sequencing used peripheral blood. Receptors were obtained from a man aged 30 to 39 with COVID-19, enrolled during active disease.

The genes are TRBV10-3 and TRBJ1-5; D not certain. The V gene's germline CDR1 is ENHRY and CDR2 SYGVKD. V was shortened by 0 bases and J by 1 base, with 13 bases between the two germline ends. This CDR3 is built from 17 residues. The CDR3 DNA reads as TGTGCCATCAGTGAGTCGAGAGGTGACGGGAGCAATCAGCCCCAGCATTTT. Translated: CAISESRGDGSNQPQHF.

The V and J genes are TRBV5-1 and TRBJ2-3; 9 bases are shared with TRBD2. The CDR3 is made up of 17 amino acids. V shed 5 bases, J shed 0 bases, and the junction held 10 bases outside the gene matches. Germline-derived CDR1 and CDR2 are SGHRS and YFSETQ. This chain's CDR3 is CASSLAGELTSTDTQYF. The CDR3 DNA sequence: TGCGCCAGCAGTTTAGCGGGAGAGCTCACGAGCACAGATACGCAGTATTTT.

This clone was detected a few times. The CDR3: CASSQSVRLENTIYF. CDR3 DNA sequence: TGCGCCAGCAGTCAATCAGTAAGGCTAGAAAACACCATATATTTT. The chain has TRBV23-1 and TRBJ1-3; D is uncertain. TRBV23-1 is given ORF status, its function remaining uncertain. V gave up 0 bases and J gave up 6 bases, with 12 bases separating them. The CDR3 covers 15 residues.

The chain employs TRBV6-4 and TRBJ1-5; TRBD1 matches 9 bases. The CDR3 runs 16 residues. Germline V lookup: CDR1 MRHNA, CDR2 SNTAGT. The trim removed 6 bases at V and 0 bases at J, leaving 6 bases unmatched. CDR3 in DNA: TGTGCCAGCAGCCACAGGGGGCCCTATAGCAATCAGCCCCAGCATTTT. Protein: CASSHRGPYSNQPQHF.

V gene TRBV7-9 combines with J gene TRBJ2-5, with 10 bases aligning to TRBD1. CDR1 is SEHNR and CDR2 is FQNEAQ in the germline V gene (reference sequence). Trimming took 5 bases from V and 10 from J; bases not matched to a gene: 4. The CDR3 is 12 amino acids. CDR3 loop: CASSADRGVQYF. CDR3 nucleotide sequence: TGTGCCAGCAGCGCGGACAGGGGGGTCCAGTACTTC.

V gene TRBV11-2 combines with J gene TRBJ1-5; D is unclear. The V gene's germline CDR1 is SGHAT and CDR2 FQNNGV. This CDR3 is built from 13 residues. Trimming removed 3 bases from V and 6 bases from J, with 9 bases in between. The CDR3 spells CASSLGAAQPQHF. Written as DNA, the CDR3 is TGTGCCAGCAGCTTGGGAGCGGCTCAGCCCCAGCATTTT. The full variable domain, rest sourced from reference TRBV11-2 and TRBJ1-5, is EAGVAQSPRYKIIEKRQSVAFWCNPISGHATLYWYQQILGQGPKLLIQFQNNGVVDDSQLPKDRFSAERLKGVDSTLKIQPAKLEDSAVYLCASSLGAAQPQHFGDGTRLSIL.

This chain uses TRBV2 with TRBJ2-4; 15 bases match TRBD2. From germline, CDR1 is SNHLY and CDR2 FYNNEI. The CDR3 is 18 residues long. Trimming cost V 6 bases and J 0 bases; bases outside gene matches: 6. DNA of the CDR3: TGTGCCAGCAGCCTCGGACTAGCGGGGGGGCTAGCCAAAAACATTCAGTACTTC. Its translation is CASSLGLAGGLAKNIQYF.

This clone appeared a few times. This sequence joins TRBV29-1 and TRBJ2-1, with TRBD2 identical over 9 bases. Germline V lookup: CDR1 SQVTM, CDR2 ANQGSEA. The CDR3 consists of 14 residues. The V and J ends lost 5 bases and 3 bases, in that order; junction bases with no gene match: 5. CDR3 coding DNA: TGCAGCGTTTCGAGCGGGAGGCGCTACAATGAGCAGTTCTTC. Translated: CSVSSGRRYNEQFF.

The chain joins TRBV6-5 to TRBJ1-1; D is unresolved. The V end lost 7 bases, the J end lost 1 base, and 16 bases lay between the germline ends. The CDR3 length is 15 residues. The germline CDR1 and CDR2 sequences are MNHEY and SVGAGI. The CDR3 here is CASTLKQVQNTEAFF. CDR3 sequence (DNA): TGTGCCAGCACCCTAAAGCAGGTTCAGAACACTGAAGCTTTCTTT.

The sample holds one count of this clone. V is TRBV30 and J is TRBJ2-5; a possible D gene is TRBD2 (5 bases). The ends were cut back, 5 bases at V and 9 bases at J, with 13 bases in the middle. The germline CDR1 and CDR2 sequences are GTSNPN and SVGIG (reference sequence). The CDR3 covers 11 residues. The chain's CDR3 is CAWGEKEAQYF. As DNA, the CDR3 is TGTGCCTGGGGGGAAAAGGAGGCCCAGTACTTC.

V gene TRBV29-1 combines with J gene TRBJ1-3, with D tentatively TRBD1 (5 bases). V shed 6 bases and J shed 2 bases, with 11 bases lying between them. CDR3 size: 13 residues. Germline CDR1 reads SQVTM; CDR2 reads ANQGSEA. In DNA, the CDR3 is TGCAGCGTCAATACAGGTGCTGGAAACACCATATATTTT. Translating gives CSVNTGAGNTIYF. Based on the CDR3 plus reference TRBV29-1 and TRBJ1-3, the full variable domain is SAVISQKPSRDICQRGTSLTIQCQVDSQVTMMFWYRQQPGQSLTLIATANQGSEATYESGFVIDKFPISRPNLTFSTLTVSNMSPEDSSIYLCSVNTGAGNTIYFGEGSWLTVV.

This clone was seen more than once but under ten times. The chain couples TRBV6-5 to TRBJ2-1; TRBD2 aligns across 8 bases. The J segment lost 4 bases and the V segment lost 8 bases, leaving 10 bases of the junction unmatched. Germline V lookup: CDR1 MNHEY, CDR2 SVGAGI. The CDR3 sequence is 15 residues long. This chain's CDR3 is CASSLSSGDYNEQFF. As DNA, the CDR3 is TGTGCCAGCTCCTTAAGTAGCGGGGATTACAATGAGCAGTTCTTC.

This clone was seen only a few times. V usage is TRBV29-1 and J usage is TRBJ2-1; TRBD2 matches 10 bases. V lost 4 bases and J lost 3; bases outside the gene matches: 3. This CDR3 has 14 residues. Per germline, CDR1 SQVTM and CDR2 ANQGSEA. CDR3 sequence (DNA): TGCAGCGTTGGTAGGACTAGCGGCTACAATGAGCAGTTCTTC. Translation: CSVGRTSGYNEQFF.

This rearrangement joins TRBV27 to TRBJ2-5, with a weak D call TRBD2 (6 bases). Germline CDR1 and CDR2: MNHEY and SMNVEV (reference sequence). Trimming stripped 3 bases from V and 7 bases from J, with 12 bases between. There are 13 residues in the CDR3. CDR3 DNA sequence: TGTGCCAGCAGTTTTCGGGGGATGGGGACCCAGTACTTC. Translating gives CASSFRGMGTQYF.

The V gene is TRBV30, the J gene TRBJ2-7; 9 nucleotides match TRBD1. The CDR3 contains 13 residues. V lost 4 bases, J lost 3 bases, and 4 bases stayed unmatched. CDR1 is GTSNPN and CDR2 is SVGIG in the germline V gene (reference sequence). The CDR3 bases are TGTGCCTGGAATTCGGGACAGGGCTACGAGCAGTACTTC. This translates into CAWNSGQGYEQYF.

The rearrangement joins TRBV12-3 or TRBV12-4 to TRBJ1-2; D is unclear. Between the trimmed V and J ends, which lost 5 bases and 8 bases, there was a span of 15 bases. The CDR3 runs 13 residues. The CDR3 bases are TGTGCCAGCAGTGACGACCGGGGTGCCGGCTACACCTTC. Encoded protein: CASSDDRGAGYTF.

CDR3 sequence (DNA): TGTGCCAGCAGTTCCTGGGACTTCCGCACCGGGGAGCTGTTTTTT. Its protein product is CASSSWDFRTGELFF. This rearrangement joins TRBV6-5 to TRBJ2-2, with D perhaps matching TRBD2 (6 bases). The CDR3 has 15 amino acids. V lost 4 bases to trimming and J lost 4 bases, with 13 bases between them. Germline CDR1 reads MNHEY; CDR2 reads SVGAGI.

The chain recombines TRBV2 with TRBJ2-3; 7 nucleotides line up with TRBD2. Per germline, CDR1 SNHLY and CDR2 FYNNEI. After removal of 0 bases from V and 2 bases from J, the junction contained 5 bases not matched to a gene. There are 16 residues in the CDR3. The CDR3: CASSEAYGGYTDTQYF. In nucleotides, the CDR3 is TGTGCCAGCAGTGAAGCGTACGGGGGGTACACAGATACGCAGTATTTT.

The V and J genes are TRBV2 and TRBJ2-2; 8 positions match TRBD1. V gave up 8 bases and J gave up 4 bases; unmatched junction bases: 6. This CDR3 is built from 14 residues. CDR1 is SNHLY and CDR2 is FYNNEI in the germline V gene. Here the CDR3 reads CASVQGALTGELFF. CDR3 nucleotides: TGTGCCAGCGTGCAGGGGGCTCTCACCGGGGAGCTGTTTTTT. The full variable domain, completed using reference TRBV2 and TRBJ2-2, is EPEVTQTPSHQVTQMGQEVILRCVPISNHLYFYWYRQILGQKVEFLVSFYNNEISEKSEIFDDQFSVERPDGSNFTLKIRSTKLEDSAMYFCASVQGALTGELFFGEGSRLTVL.

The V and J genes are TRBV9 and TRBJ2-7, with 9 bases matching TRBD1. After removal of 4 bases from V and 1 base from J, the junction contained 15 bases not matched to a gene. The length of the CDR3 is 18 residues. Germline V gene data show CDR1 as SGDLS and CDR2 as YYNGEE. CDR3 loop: CASSPRPPGQGTSYEQYF. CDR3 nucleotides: TGTGCCAGCAGCCCAAGACCCCCGGGACAGGGCACATCCTACGAGCAGTACTTC.